The sequence of this T cell receptor (beta chain) was determined in a study of T cell responses to AZD1222 COVID-19 vaccine. The wider study: The study pooled second doses at about 4 or about 12 weeks. Study outcomes and limitations: Donors, mostly white British, included more females; clonal diversity was possibly underestimated. No repertoire was sampled before or during the peak T cell response, only after it.

Assay: immunoSEQ multiplex PCR; the TCRdb copy retains only in-frame clones and omits some. This sample has over 150,000 clones, with roughly 92% found just once. V shed 6 bases, J shed 2 bases, and the junction held 10 bases outside the gene matches. The CDR3 has 18 residues. CDR1 is SGHNT, CDR2 YENEEA, per germline. A note on this clone: Its antigen is undetermined.

This clonotype was sampled from an adult in good health. The sample here was peripheral blood, taken on day 0 of AZD1222 vaccination. V is TRBV11-3 and J is TRBJ2-6; TRBD1 aligns across 10 bases. CDR3 protein: CASSYIRTGGTGANVLTF. CDR3 DNA sequence: TGTGCCAGCAGTTATATCAGGACAGGGGGGACTGGGGCCAACGTCCTGACTTTC.